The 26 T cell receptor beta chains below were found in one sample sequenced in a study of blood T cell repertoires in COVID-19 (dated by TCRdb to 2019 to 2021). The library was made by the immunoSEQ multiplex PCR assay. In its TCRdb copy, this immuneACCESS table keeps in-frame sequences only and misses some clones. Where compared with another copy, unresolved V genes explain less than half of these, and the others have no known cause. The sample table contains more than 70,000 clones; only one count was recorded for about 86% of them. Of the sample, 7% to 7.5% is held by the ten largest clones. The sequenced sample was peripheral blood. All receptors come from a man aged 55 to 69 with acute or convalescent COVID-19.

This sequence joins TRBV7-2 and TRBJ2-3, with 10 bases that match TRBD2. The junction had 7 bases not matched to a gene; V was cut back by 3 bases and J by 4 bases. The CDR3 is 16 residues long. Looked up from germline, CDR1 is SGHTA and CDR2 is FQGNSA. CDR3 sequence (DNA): TGTGCCAGCAGCTTTAGCCTAGCGGGAGCCTCAGATACGCAGTATTTT. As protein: CASSFSLAGASDTQYF.

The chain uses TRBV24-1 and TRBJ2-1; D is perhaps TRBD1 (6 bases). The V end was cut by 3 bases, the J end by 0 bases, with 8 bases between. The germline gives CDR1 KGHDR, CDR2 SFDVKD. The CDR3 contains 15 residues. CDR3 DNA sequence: TGTGCCACCAGTGATGCCAGGGGCTCCTACAATGAGCAGTTCTTC. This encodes CATSDARGSYNEQFF.

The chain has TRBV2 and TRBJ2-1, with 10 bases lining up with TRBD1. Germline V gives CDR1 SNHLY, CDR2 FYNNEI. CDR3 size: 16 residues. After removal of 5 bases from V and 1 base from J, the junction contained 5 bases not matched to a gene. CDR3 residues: CASSLRTGGSYNEQFF. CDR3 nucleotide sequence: TGTGCCAGCAGTTTACGGACAGGGGGTTCCTACAATGAGCAGTTCTTC.

The chain's CDR3 is CASSESDPLPGRGGHFRETQYF. The CDR3 DNA sequence: TGCGCCAGCAGTGAGTCCGACCCTTTGCCGGGTCGGGGGGGTCATTTCAGAGAGACCCAGTACTTC. The gene calls are TRBV10-1 and TRBJ2-5; the match to TRBD2 covers 8 bases. After removal of 0 bases from V and 4 bases from J, the junction contained 25 bases not matched to a gene. This CDR3 contains 22 residues. Germline CDR1 WNHNN, CDR2 SYGVQD (reference sequence).

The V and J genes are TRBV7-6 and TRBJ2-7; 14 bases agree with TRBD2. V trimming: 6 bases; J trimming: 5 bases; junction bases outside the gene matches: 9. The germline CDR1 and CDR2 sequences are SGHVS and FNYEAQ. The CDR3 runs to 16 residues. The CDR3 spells CASSGLAGGPGNEQYF. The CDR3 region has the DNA TGTGCCAGCAGTGGACTAGCGGGAGGCCCGGGTAACGAGCAGTACTTC. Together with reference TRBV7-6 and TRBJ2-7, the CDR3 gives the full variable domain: GAGVSQSPRYKVTKRGQDVALRCDPISGHVSLYWYRQALGQGPEFLTYFNYEAQQDKSGLPNDRFSAERPEGSISTLTIQRTEQRDSAMYRCASSGLAGGPGNEQYFGPGTRLTVT.

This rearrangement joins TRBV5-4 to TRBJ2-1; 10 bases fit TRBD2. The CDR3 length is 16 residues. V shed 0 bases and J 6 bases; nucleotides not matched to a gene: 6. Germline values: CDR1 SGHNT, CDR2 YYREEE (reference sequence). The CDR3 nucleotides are TGTGCCAGCAGCTTGGCGAAACTAGCGGGACTCAATGAGCAGTTCTTC. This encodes CASSLAKLAGLNEQFF.

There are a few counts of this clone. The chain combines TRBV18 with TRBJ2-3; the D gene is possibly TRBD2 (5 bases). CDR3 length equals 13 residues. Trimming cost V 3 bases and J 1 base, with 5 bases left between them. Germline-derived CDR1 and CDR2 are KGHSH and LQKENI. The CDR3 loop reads CASSPGGTDTQYF. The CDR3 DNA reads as TGTGCCAGCTCACCGGGAGGCACAGATACGCAGTATTTT.

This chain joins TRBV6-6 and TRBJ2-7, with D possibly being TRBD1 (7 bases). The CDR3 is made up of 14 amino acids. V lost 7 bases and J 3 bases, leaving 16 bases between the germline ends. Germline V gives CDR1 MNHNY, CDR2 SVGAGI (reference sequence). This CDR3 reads CASTLAGQNYEQYF. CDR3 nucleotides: TGTGCCAGCACCCTCGCGGGACAGAACTACGAGCAGTACTTC.

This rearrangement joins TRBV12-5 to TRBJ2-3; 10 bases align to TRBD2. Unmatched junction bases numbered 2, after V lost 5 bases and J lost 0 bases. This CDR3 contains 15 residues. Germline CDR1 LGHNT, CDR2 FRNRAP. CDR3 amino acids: CASGASGGSTDTQYF. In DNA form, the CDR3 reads TGTGCTAGTGGTGCTAGCGGGGGAAGCACAGATACGCAGTATTTT.

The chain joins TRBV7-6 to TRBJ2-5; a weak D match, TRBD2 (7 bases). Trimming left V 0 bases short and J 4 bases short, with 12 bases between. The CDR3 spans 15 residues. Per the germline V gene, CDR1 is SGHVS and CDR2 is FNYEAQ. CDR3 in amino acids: CASSLAGGRGETQYF. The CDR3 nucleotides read TGTGCCAGCAGCTTAGCGGGGGGGCGGGGAGAGACCCAGTACTTC. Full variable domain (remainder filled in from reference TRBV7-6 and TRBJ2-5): GAGVSQSPRYKVTKRGQDVALRCDPISGHVSLYWYRQALGQGPEFLTYFNYEAQQDKSGLPNDRFSAERPEGSISTLTIQRTEQRDSAMYRCASSLAGGRGETQYFGPGTRLLVL.

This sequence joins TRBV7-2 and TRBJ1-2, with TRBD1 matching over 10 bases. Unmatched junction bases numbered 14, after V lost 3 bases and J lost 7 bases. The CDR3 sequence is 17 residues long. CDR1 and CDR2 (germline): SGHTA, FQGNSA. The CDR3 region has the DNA TGTGCCAGCAGCTTGGGACAGGGGATCGGCCTAGTGGGTGGCTACACCTTC. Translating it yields CASSLGQGIGLVGGYTF.

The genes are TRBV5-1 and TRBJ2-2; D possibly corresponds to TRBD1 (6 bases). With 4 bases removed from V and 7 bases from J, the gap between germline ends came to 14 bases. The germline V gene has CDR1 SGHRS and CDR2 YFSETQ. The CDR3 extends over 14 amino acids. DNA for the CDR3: TGCGCCAGCAGCAATGGGGCAGGGGTCGGGGAGCTGTTTTTT. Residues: CASSNGAGVGELFF.

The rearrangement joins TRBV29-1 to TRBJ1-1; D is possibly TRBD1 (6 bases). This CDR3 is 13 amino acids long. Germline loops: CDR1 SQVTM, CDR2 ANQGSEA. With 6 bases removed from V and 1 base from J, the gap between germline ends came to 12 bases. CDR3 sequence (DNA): TGCAGCGTACGAGAGGGACAGAACACTGAAGCTTTCTTT. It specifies CSVREGQNTEAFF. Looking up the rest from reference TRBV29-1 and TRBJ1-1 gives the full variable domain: SAVISQKPSRDICQRGTSLTIQCQVDSQVTMMFWYRQQPGQSLTLIATANQGSEATYESGFVIDKFPISRPNLTFSTLTVSNMSPEDSSIYLCSVREGQNTEAFFGQGTRLTVV.

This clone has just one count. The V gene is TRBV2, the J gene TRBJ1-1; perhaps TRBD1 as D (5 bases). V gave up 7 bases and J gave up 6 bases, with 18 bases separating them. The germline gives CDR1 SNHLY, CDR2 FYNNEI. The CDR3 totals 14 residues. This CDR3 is CASIETRGVAEAFF. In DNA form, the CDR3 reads TGTGCCAGCATCGAAACTCGGGGGGTGGCTGAAGCTTTCTTT.

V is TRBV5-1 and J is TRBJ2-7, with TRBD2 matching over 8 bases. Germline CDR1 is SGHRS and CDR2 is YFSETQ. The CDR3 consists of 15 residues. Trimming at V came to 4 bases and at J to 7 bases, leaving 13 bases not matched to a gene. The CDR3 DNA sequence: TGCGCCAGCAGCCACACTAGCGGTGCAGGTTGGGAGCAGTACTTC. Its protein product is CASSHTSGAGWEQYF.

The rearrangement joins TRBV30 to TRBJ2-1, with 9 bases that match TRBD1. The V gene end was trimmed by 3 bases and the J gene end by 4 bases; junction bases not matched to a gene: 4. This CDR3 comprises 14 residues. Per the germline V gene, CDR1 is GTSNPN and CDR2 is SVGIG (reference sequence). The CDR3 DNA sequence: TGTGCCTGGAGCTGGGGGACAGGGTACAATGAGCAGTTCTTC. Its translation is CAWSWGTGYNEQFF.

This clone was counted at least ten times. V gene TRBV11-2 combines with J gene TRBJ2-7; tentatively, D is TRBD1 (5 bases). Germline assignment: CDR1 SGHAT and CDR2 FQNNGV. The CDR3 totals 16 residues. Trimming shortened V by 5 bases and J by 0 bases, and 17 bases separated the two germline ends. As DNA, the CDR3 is TGTGCCAGCAGCACCCTAAGACAGCCCGGCTCCTACGAGCAGTACTTC. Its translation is CASSTLRQPGSYEQYF.

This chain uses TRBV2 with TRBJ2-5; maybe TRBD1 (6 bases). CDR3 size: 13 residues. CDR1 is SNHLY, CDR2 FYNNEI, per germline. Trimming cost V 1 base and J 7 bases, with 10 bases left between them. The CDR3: CASSEGTVGTQYF. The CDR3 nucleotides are TGTGCCAGCAGTGAAGGGACAGTGGGGACCCAGTACTTC.

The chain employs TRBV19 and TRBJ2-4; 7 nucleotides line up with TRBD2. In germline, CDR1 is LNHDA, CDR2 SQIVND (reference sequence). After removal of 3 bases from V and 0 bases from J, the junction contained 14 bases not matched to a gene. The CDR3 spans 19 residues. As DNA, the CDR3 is TGTGCCAGTAGTATCACCGGGGCGGTAGCGGGCCTAGCCAAAAACATTCAGTACTTC. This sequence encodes CASSITGAVAGLAKNIQYF. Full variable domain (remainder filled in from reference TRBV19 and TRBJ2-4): DGGITQSPKYLFRKEGQNVTLSCEQNLNHDAMYWYRQDPGQGLRLIYYSQIVNDFQKGDIAEGYSVSREKKESFPLTVTSAQKNPTAFYLCASSITGAVAGLAKNIQYFGAGTRLSVL.

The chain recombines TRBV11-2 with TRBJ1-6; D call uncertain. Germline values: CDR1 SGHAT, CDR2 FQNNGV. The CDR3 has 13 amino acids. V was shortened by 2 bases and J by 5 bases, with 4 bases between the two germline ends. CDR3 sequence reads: CASSLSDNSPLHF. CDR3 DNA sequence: TGTGCCAGCAGCTTATCGGATAATTCACCCCTCCACTTT.

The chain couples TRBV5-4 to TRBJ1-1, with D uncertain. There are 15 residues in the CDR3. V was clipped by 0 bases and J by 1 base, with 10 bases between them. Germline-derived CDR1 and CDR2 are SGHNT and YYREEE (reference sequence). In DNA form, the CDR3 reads TGTGCCAGCAGCTTGGCCGCGGGAACGAACACTGAAGCTTTCTTT. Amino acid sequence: CASSLAAGTNTEAFF.

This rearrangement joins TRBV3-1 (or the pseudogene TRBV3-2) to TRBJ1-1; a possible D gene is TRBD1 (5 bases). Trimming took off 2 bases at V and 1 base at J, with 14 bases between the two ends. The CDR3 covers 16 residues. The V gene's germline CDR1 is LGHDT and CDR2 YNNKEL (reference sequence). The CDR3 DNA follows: TGTGCCAGCAGCCAAAAAAGGCCCGGGGGGAACACTGAAGCTTTCTTT. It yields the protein CASSQKRPGGNTEAFF.

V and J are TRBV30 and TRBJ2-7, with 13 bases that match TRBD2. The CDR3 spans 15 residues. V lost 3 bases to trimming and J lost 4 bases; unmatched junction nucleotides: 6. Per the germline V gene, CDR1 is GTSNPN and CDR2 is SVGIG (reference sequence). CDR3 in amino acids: CAWRPPGLAGYEQYF. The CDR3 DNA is TGTGCCTGGAGACCGCCGGGACTAGCGGGATACGAGCAGTACTTC. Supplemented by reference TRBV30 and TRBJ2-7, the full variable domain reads SQTIHQWPATLVQPVGSPLSLECTVEGTSNPNLYWYRQAAGRGLQLLFYSVGIGQISSEVPQNLSASRPQDRQFILSSKKLLLSDSGFYLCAWRPPGLAGYEQYFGPGTRLTVT.

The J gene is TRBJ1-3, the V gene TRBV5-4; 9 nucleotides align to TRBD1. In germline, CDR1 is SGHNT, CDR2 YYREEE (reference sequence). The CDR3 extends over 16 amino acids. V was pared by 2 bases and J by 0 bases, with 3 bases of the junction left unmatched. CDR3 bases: TGTGCCAGCAGCTTAGACAGGGGGAGCTCTGGAAACACCATATATTTT. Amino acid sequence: CASSLDRGSSGNTIYF.

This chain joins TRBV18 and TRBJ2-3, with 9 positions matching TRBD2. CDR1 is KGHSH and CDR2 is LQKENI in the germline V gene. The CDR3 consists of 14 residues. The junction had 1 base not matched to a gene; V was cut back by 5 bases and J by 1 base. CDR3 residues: CASSERGGTDTQYF. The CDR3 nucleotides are TGTGCCAGCTCAGAGCGGGGGGGCACAGATACGCAGTATTTT.

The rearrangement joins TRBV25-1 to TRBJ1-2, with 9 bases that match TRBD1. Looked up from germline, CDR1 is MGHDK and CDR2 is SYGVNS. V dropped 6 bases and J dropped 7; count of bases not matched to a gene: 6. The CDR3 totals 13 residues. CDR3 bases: TGTGCCAGCAGGGCGGGACAGGGAGGTGGCTACACCTTC. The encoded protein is CASRAGQGGGYTF.